This TCR beta chain originates from a study of cytomegalovirus exposure and HLA in healthy donors. Whole-study findings and limits: The study flagged about 150 TCR beta chains as cytomegalovirus-associated.

The primer mix had 60 Vbeta and 13 Jbeta primers. Authors' processing steps: About 80 million unique TCR beta chains, roughly 11 million of them shared, were counted by a later analysis. This table comes from immunoSEQ multiplex PCR, and its TCRdb copy is limited to in-frame clones, with some not included. D and trimming come from the DNA, and the V and J calls and clone size come from that table. This sample has roughly 120,000 clones, with around 86% found just once. Comment on this clone: Its antigen is undetermined.

The receptor comes from a woman aged 30 to 39 in good health and CMV-seronegative. Sequencing was performed on PBMCs.

CDR3 protein: CASSTSFVGTGSSYEQYF. Written as DNA, the CDR3 is TGTGCCAGCAGCACCTCATTCGTGGGGACAGGGTCTTCCTACGAGCAGTACTTC. The chain employs TRBV25-1 and TRBJ2-7; 9 bases are shared with TRBD1. From germline, CDR1 is MGHDK and CDR2 SYGVNS. V dropped 6 bases and J dropped 1; count of bases not matched to a gene: 16. This CDR3 has 18 amino acids.